The sequence of this TCR beta chain was determined in a study of T cells in Graves' hyperthyroidism and ophthalmopathy. Study-level points and caveats: The model foresaw ophthalmopathy a median roughly 6 months prior to onset. In the blood, most expanded thyroid clonotypes above 0.001 appeared as well.

Patients were aged 18 to 65, had disease duration under 2 months, and had newly diagnosed hyperthyroidism. It was 8 to 10 ml of fresh peripheral blood that supplied the PBMCs. Amplification of TCR beta CDR3 regions used RNA as the template. The primer set for the first-round RT-PCR of the TCR CDR3 was HTBI. Using its own MiXCR run on the multiplex PCR reads, TCRdb lists one record per CDR3 protein. The sample holds a few hundred thousand distinct CDR3 sequences; 15% are singletons and the top ten take approximately 30%. This clonotype was observed at least ten times. Its matching antigen is unknown. Germline CDR1 reads SGHAT; CDR2 reads FQNNGV. The CDR3 is 15 residues long. V dropped 5 bases and J dropped 5 bases, with 15 bases sitting between them.

Sequenced material: blood. The chain combines TRBV11-2 with TRBJ1-4; the D gene is possibly TRBD1 (6 bases). This clonotype was sampled from a woman in her twenties or thirties with Graves' hyperthyroidism. The CDR3 DNA sequence: TGTGCCAGCAGCCAGAGGGGGACCGGGAATGAAAAACTGTTTTTT. Its translation is CASSQRGTGNEKLFF.